A selection of T cell receptor beta chains follows, all from one sample in a study of blood T cell repertoires in COVID-19. Clones were read by immunoSEQ multiplex PCR, and TCRdb kept only the in-frame ones, dropping some. This table holds 100,000 to 120,000 clones, 81% found once. Sequencing was performed on peripheral blood. Receptor source: a man at least 80 years old with acute or convalescent COVID-19. Each CDR3 is given with its conserved first and last residue. Fields, in order: CDR3 DNA, CDR3 protein, clone size, CDR3 length, J gene, V gene, D gene. D genes are given only for firm matches. Rows may omit the clone size; those that give it use once, few, many or a size class.

CDR3nt: TGTGCCAGCAGCTTAGACAGGAAGAGCACAGATACGCAGTATTTT
CDR3aa: CASSLDRKSTDTQYF
abundance: .
len: 15
j_gene: TRBJ2-3
v_gene: TRBV7-3
d_gene: .

CDR3nt: TGTGCCAGCAGCCCTCTAGCTTCCAACTACGAGCAGTACTTC
CDR3aa: CASSPLASNYEQYF
abundance: .
len: 14
j_gene: TRBJ2-7
v_gene: TRBV7-9
d_gene: .

CDR3nt: TGTGCCATCAGGGTGGGGGGGGCCCACGAGCAGTACTTC
CDR3aa: CAIRVGGAHEQYF
abundance: .
len: 13
j_gene: TRBJ2-7
v_gene: TRBV10-3
d_gene: .

CDR3nt: TGTGCCAGCAGTTCCCCACGGACAGGGGGCTACAATGAGCAGTTCTTC
CDR3aa: CASSSPRTGGYNEQFF
abundance: .
len: 16
j_gene: TRBJ2-1
v_gene: TRBV28
d_gene: TRBD1

CDR3nt: TGTGCCAGCAGCTCCACAGGGCTCAACACCGGGGAGCTGTTTTTT
CDR3aa: CASSSTGLNTGELFF
abundance: .
len: 15
j_gene: TRBJ2-2
v_gene: TRBV6-2/TRBV6-3
d_gene: .

CDR3nt: TGTGCCAGCAGAAACCCACAGGGGGGCCAAGAGACCCAGTACTTC
CDR3aa: CASRNPQGGQETQYF
abundance: .
len: 15
j_gene: TRBJ2-5
v_gene: TRBV28
d_gene: TRBD1

CDR3nt: TGCGCCAGCAGCTTGGACAGGGTGGAAAATTCACCCCTCCACTTT
CDR3aa: CASSLDRVENSPLHF
abundance: .
len: 15
j_gene: TRBJ1-6
v_gene: TRBV5-1
d_gene: .

CDR3nt: TGTGCCAGCAGCGTACACGTCTCTGGAAACACCATATATTTT
CDR3aa: CASSVHVSGNTIYF
abundance: .
len: 14
j_gene: TRBJ1-3
v_gene: TRBV7-2
d_gene: .

CDR3nt: TGTGCCAGCTCGCCGGACCGAGTAGGGAGTAGCTCCTACAATGAGCAGTTCTTC
CDR3aa: CASSPDRVGSSSYNEQFF
abundance: .
len: 18
j_gene: TRBJ2-1
v_gene: TRBV18
d_gene: .

CDR3nt: TGTGCCAGCAGCTTATCCGTATGGGGCAGGGAGGACACTGAAGCTTTCTTT
CDR3aa: CASSLSVWGREDTEAFF
abundance: .
len: 17
j_gene: TRBJ1-1
v_gene: TRBV7-9
d_gene: .

CDR3nt: TGTGCCAGCAGCTTTAACGGACTTTCAGGTCAGCCCCAGCATTTT
CDR3aa: CASSFNGLSGQPQHF
abundance: once
len: 15
j_gene: TRBJ1-5
v_gene: TRBV7-2
d_gene: .

CDR3nt: TGTGCCAGCTCACCACCGAGTACAGATACGCAGTATTTT
CDR3aa: CASSPPSTDTQYF
abundance: .
len: 13
j_gene: TRBJ2-3
v_gene: TRBV18
d_gene: .

CDR3nt: TGTGCCAGCAGCCCCCACAGGGGCCGATTATCCTACGAGCAGTACTTC
CDR3aa: CASSPHRGRLSYEQYF
abundance: .
len: 16
j_gene: TRBJ2-7
v_gene: TRBV7-2
d_gene: TRBD1

CDR3nt: TGCAGCGGAGCGGAACTGGTTCAACATGAGCAGTTCTTC
CDR3aa: CSGAELVQHEQFF
abundance: .
len: 13
j_gene: TRBJ2-1
v_gene: TRBV29-1
d_gene: .

CDR3nt: TGCGCCAGCAGCATTGACAGTACGAACACCGGGGAGCTGTTTTTT
CDR3aa: CASSIDSTNTGELFF
abundance: .
len: 15
j_gene: TRBJ2-2
v_gene: TRBV5-1
d_gene: .

CDR3nt: TGTGCCAGCAGTTATGAAGCCCCAGGCAATGAAAAACTGTTTTTT
CDR3aa: CASSYEAPGNEKLFF
abundance: .
len: 15
j_gene: TRBJ1-4
v_gene: TRBV6-5
d_gene: .

CDR3nt: TGTGCCAGCAGCCAAGATCTAGATCAGCCCCAGCATTTT
CDR3aa: CASSQDLDQPQHF
abundance: .
len: 13
j_gene: TRBJ1-5
v_gene: TRBV3-1/TRBV3-2
d_gene: .

CDR3nt: TGTGCCAGCAGCCCGACAGGGGGCGCGATCTATGGCTACACCTTC
CDR3aa: CASSPTGGAIYGYTF
abundance: few
len: 15
j_gene: TRBJ1-2
v_gene: TRBV6-5
d_gene: TRBD1

CDR3nt: TGTGCCAGCAGTGATCAGGGGACAGGAACAGATACGCAGTATTTT
CDR3aa: CASSDQGTGTDTQYF
abundance: .
len: 15
j_gene: TRBJ2-3
v_gene: TRBV2
d_gene: TRBD1

CDR3nt: TGTGCCAGCATGAAGGGGGCCACCGGGGAGCTGTTTTTT
CDR3aa: CASMKGATGELFF
abundance: .
len: 13
j_gene: TRBJ2-2
v_gene: TRBV7-3
d_gene: TRBD1

CDR3nt: TGTGCCAGTGCGACAGGATTTACCTACGAGCAGTACTTC
CDR3aa: CASATGFTYEQYF
abundance: .
len: 13
j_gene: TRBJ2-7
v_gene: TRBV19
d_gene: .

CDR3nt: TGTGCCAGCAGCTTGGGTGGGACAGGGGGCGCAGATACGCAGTATTTT
CDR3aa: CASSLGGTGGADTQYF
abundance: .
len: 16
j_gene: TRBJ2-3
v_gene: TRBV5-4
d_gene: TRBD1

CDR3nt: TGTGCCAGCAGTGAAGTCTCGGGGAGGTCCTACGAGCAGTACTTC
CDR3aa: CASSEVSGRSYEQYF
abundance: .
len: 15
j_gene: TRBJ2-7
v_gene: TRBV6-1
d_gene: .

CDR3nt: TGTGCCAGCAGTAATAGCGGGACTGAATACAATGAGCAGTTCTTC
CDR3aa: CASSNSGTEYNEQFF
abundance: .
len: 15
j_gene: TRBJ2-1
v_gene: TRBV7-3
d_gene: TRBD2

CDR3nt: TGTGCCGGGAGGGACCTTCCTGGGGCTAACTATGGCTACACCTTC
CDR3aa: CAGRDLPGANYGYTF
abundance: .
len: 15
j_gene: TRBJ1-2
v_gene: TRBV2
d_gene: .

CDR3nt: TGTGCCAGCAGCTTAAAGATAAGGCAGGGGGCATATAGGAACACTGAAGCTTTCTTT
CDR3aa: CASSLKIRQGAYRNTEAFF
abundance: .
len: 19
j_gene: TRBJ1-1
v_gene: TRBV7-2
d_gene: TRBD1

CDR3nt: TGCGCCAGCAGCTTGGTCAGGACAGACACCGGGGAGCTGTTTTTT
CDR3aa: CASSLVRTDTGELFF
abundance: .
len: 15
j_gene: TRBJ2-2
v_gene: TRBV5-1
d_gene: .

CDR3nt: TGCAGCGTCTACTCTTCGGGGGCTTTCTTT
CDR3aa: CSVYSSGAFF
abundance: .
len: 10
j_gene: TRBJ1-1
v_gene: TRBV29-1
d_gene: .

CDR3nt: TGCAGCGTTGAATGGGACAGGGGGTCTGAAGCTTTCTTT
CDR3aa: CSVEWDRGSEAFF
abundance: .
len: 13
j_gene: TRBJ1-1
v_gene: TRBV29-1
d_gene: TRBD1

CDR3nt: TGTGCCAGCAGTGGGCCGGGGGGTGATACGCAGTATTTT
CDR3aa: CASSGPGGDTQYF
abundance: .
len: 13
j_gene: TRBJ2-3
v_gene: TRBV6-4
d_gene: TRBD2

CDR3nt: TGTGCCAGCTCACCACCAGGGACTAGCGGGCACGAGCAGTACTTC
CDR3aa: CASSPPGTSGHEQYF
abundance: few
len: 15
j_gene: TRBJ2-7
v_gene: TRBV18
d_gene: TRBD2